These 20 T cell receptor beta chains came from one sample sequenced in a study of STAT5B mutations in CD4+ large granular lymphocyte leukemia. Repertoires were generated with immunoSEQ multiplex PCR, while TCRdb's copy carries only in-frame clones and drops some. Here the sample spans about 33,000 clones, approximately 74% being singletons. Source material: CD4+ T cells from blood buffy coats. These receptors all stem from a human donor in good health.

V gene TRBV7-9 combines with J gene TRBJ2-2, with 8 bases that match TRBD2. The CDR3 runs 16 residues. With V trimmed by 1 base and J by 4 bases, 5 bases remained unmatched. Germline V gene lookup returns CDR1 SEHNR and CDR2 FQNEAQ (reference sequence). This CDR3 is CASSLVPAGVTGELFF. The CDR3 region has the DNA TGTGCCAGCAGCTTAGTTCCAGCGGGGGTCACCGGGGAGCTGTTTTTT.

The J gene is TRBJ2-1, the V gene TRBV30; weak D call: TRBD2 (7 bases). Germline V lookup: CDR1 GTSNPN, CDR2 SVGIG (reference sequence). This CDR3 has 15 amino acids. The V end lost 2 bases, the J end lost 4 bases, and 15 bases lay between the germline ends. The CDR3 here is CAWSRGEGLYNEQFF. Written as DNA, the CDR3 is TGTGCCTGGAGTAGGGGGGAGGGCCTTTACAATGAGCAGTTCTTC.

The CDR3 loop is CAWSSNREDFLSSYNSPLHF. Here the CDR3 DNA reads TGTGCCTGGAGCTCTAACAGGGAAGATTTCTTAAGCTCCTATAATTCACCCCTCCACTTT. The chain couples TRBV30 to TRBJ1-6; weak D call: TRBD1 (6 bases). V shed 3 bases and J shed 0 bases, with 24 bases lying between them. The germline CDR1 and CDR2 sequences are GTSNPN and SVGIG (reference sequence). CDR3 size: 20 residues.

The gene calls are TRBV9 and TRBJ2-2, with D uncertain. Trimming left V 0 bases short and J 0 bases short, with 9 bases between. Germline V gene sequence: CDR1 SGDLS, CDR2 YYNGEE. The CDR3 runs 16 residues. This CDR3 is CASSVGEAANTGELFF. CDR3 DNA sequence: TGTGCCAGCAGCGTAGGTGAAGCCGCGAACACCGGGGAGCTGTTTTTT.

This clone occurred a few times. The chain combines TRBV5-4 with TRBJ1-2; possibly TRBD1 for D (5 bases). Between the trimmed V and J ends, which lost 0 bases and 8 bases, there was a span of 14 bases. CDR1 and CDR2 from the germline V gene are SGHNT and YYREEE (reference sequence). The CDR3 is made up of 14 amino acids. Here the CDR3 DNA reads TGTGCCAGCAGCTTGGGACAGTCGACGCGGGGCTACACCTTC. Its protein product is CASSLGQSTRGYTF.

The chain carries TRBV30 and TRBJ1-2; no clear D. The V gene lost 2 bases and the J gene lost 2 bases, with 6 bases spanning the gap. The CDR3 has 12 amino acids. Germline CDR1 is GTSNPN and CDR2 is SVGIG (reference sequence). The CDR3 nucleotides read TGTGCCTGGAGTCGTTCCAACTATGGCTACACCTTC. It specifies CAWSRSNYGYTF.

This chain joins TRBV5-1 and TRBJ2-7; D ambiguous. Germline V CDR1 and CDR2: SGHRS, YFSETQ. Trimming removed 4 bases at V and 2 bases at J, with 4 bases between. The CDR3 contains 11 residues. The CDR3 DNA reads as TGCGCCAGCAGCGAGGCCTACGAGCAGTACTTC. Amino acid sequence: CASSEAYEQYF.

This chain uses TRBV14 with TRBJ2-3; D remains unclear. The CDR3 runs to 13 residues. Germline CDR1 SGHDN, CDR2 FVKESK. Trimming stripped 1 base from V and 1 base from J, with 3 bases between. The CDR3 spells CASSQAGTDTQYF. As DNA, the CDR3 is TGTGCCAGCAGCCAAGCGGGCACAGATACGCAGTATTTT.

The chain uses TRBV13 and TRBJ2-7; 12 positions agree with TRBD2. V lost 3 bases and J lost 1; bases outside the gene matches: 10. CDR1 is PRHDT and CDR2 is FYEKMQ in the germline V gene (reference sequence). The CDR3 runs 18 residues. CDR3 residues: CASSLRLAGGSASYEQYF. Written as DNA, the CDR3 is TGTGCCAGCAGCTTGAGGCTAGCGGGAGGGAGCGCGTCCTACGAGCAGTACTTC.

The rearrangement joins TRBV6-1 to TRBJ1-5; D remains unclear. The CDR3 has 16 amino acids. The germline V gene has CDR1 MNHNS and CDR2 SASEGT. V was shortened by 1 base and J by 4 bases, with 14 bases between the two germline ends. DNA of the CDR3: TGTGCCAGCAGTGAAGTCATAAGTCGTTCTAATCAGCCCCAGCATTTT. Translated: CASSEVISRSNQPQHF.

The chain couples TRBV5-1 to TRBJ2-2; no firm D call. The germline V and J ends were trimmed by 6 bases and 1 base, with 7 bases remaining between them. This CDR3 contains 13 residues. The germline gives CDR1 SGHRS, CDR2 YFSETQ. For the CDR3, the DNA is TGCGCCAGCACTTCGTTGAACACCGGGGAGCTGTTTTTT. This encodes CASTSLNTGELFF. Filled out from reference TRBV5-1 and TRBJ2-2, the complete variable domain reads KAGVTQTPRYLIKTRGQQVTLSCSPISGHRSVSWYQQTPGQGLQFLFEYFSETQRNKGNFPGRFSGRQFSNSRSEMNVSTLELGDSALYLCASTSLNTGELFFGEGSRLTVL.

The rearrangement links TRBV19 to TRBJ1-1; perhaps TRBD1 as D (6 bases). This CDR3 is built from 16 residues. With 7 bases removed from V and 4 bases from J, the gap between germline ends came to 22 bases. The germline CDR1 and CDR2 sequences are LNHDA and SQIVND (reference sequence). The CDR3 DNA sequence: TGTGCCAGTATTTTGAGGGGGGGGTCGAGGAGCACTGAAGCTTTCTTT. Translating gives CASILRGGSRSTEAFF.

The chain couples TRBV6-1 to TRBJ1-2, with D tentatively TRBD1 (5 bases). This CDR3 is built from 14 residues. Germline CDR1 reads MNHNS; CDR2 reads SASEGT. V gave up 7 bases and J gave up 8 bases, with 20 bases separating them. The CDR3 sequence: CASTARGLLGGYTF. CDR3 in DNA: TGTGCCAGCACTGCGAGGGGCCTCCTAGGAGGCTACACCTTC.

The CDR3 DNA reads TGTGCCAGCAGTCTAGGAAGGGAGTATGGCTACACCTTC. Translated: CASSLGREYGYTF. The chain couples TRBV6-6 to TRBJ1-2; D not resolved. The germline V and J ends were trimmed by 5 bases and 5 bases, with 12 bases remaining between them. Per germline, CDR1 MNHNY and CDR2 SVGAGI (reference sequence). The CDR3 is 13 amino acids.

This clone was recorded once. The rearrangement uses TRBV5-4 and TRBJ2-1; D ambiguous. This CDR3 has 16 amino acids. The germline V gene encodes CDR1 SGHNT and CDR2 YYREEE (reference sequence). Deletions cut 0 bases from V and 4 bases from J, with 14 bases between. CDR3 residues: CASSLVGRTPYNEQFF. The CDR3 nucleotides read TGTGCCAGCAGCTTGGTCGGCAGGACCCCTTACAATGAGCAGTTCTTC.

The V call is TRBV27, the J call TRBJ1-2, with TRBD1 as a possible D gene (6 bases). This CDR3 contains 13 residues. Trimming shortened V by 6 bases and J by 8 bases, and 16 bases separated the two germline ends. The V gene's germline CDR1 is MNHEY and CDR2 SMNVEV (reference sequence). CDR3 in DNA: TGTGCCAGCAGATCCCGGGACACGGGGGGCTACACCTTC. Amino acid sequence: CASRSRDTGGYTF.

The table lists this clone with a count of one. Other DNA sequences in the same sample also yield this CDR3. The chain links TRBV30 to TRBJ1-3, with D possibly being TRBD1 (6 bases). Germline lookup yields CDR1 GTSNPN and CDR2 SVGIG (reference sequence). CDR3 size: 14 residues. V lost 0 bases, J lost 3 bases, and 9 bases lay in between. In DNA form, the CDR3 reads TGTGCCTGGAGTGTGAGGGGGAGTGGAAACACCATATATTTT. Amino acids: CAWSVRGSGNTIYF.

The chain employs TRBV5-6 and TRBJ2-7; tentatively, D is TRBD2 (6 bases). V lost 0 bases to trimming and J lost 3 bases, with 19 bases between them. Germline lookup yields CDR1 SGHDT and CDR2 YYEEEE. CDR3 length: 17 amino acids. The CDR3 sequence: CASSLAKRSGRFYEQYF. CDR3 DNA sequence: TGTGCCAGCAGCTTGGCAAAAAGGTCAGGGAGGTTCTACGAGCAGTACTTC.

The V and J genes are TRBV6-6 and TRBJ2-5; D not certain. There are 15 residues in the CDR3. The V gene's germline CDR1 is MNHNY and CDR2 SVGAGI (reference sequence). The V end lost 0 bases, the J end lost 2 bases, and 10 bases lay between the germline ends. The DNA of the CDR3 is TGTGCCAGCAGTTACTCCGGCAGCGCTCAAGAGACCCAGTACTTC. Translating it yields CASSYSGSAQETQYF.

The CDR3 protein is CASWDRAAGELFF. The DNA of the CDR3 is TGTGCCAGCTGGGACAGGGCCGCCGGGGAGCTGTTTTTT. This chain uses TRBV6-5 with TRBJ2-2; 9 nucleotides match TRBD1. The CDR3 totals 13 residues. J lost 6 bases, V lost 8 bases, and 4 bases had no gene match. The germline gives CDR1 MNHEY, CDR2 SVGAGI.